Sequencing of this T cell receptor beta chain was carried out in a study of OX40 agonist ivuxolimab in advanced cancers. Turning to the study itself: An agonistic anti-OX40 (CD134) antibody, ivuxolimab, was used to treat the patients. One hepatocellular carcinoma and a couple of cutaneous melanoma patients partially responded.

Produced via immunoSEQ multiplex PCR; TCRdb's table is partial and in-frame only. The sample contains some 49,000 clones, roughly 80% of which appear only once. This CDR3 has 14 amino acids. CDR1 is MNHEY and CDR2 is SVGAGI in the germline V gene. The V and J ends lost 6 bases and 0 bases respectively, with 9 bases between them. With respect to this clone: Antigen specificity is unknown.

Points from the study as a whole: Dosing at 0.1 to 3.0 mg/kg was accompanied by clonal expansion of CD4+ and CD8+ blood T cells by week 6.

Sequenced material: CD4+ or CD8+ T cells sorted from blood, taken in a trial of the OX40 agonist ivuxolimab. V gene TRBV6-5 combines with J gene TRBJ1-3, with D uncertain. This receptor was taken from an adult with an advanced solid tumor such as melanoma, head and neck, liver or kidney cancer. CDR3 sequence (DNA): TGTGCCAGCAGCCGCGACACCTCTGGAAACACCATATATTTT. Translated, it gives CASSRDTSGNTIYF.